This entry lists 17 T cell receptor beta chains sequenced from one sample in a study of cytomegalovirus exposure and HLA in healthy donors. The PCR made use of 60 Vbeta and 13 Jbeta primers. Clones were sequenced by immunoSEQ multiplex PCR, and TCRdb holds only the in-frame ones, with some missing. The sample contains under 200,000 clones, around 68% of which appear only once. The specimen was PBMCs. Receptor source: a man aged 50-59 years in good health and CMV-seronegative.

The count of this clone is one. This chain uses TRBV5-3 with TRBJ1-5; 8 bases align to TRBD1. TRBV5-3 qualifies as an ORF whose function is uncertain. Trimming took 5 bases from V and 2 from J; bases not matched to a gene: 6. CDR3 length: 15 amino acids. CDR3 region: CARSPDRGGNQPQHF. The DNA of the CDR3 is TGTGCCAGAAGTCCCGACAGGGGAGGCAATCAGCCCCAGCATTTT.

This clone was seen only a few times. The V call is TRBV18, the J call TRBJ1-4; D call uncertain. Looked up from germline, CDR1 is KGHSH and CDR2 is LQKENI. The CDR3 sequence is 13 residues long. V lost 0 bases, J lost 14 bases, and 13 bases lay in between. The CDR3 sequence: CASSPPPAGRLFF. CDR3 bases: TGTGCCAGCTCACCACCCCCCGCTGGGAGGCTGTTTTTT.

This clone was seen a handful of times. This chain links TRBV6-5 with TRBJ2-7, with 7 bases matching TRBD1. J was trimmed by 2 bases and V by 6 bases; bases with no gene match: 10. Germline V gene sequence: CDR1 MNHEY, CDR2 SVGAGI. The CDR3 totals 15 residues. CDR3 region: CASRFWTGGAYEQYF. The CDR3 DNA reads TGTGCCAGCAGATTCTGGACAGGAGGCGCCTACGAGCAGTACTTC.

The CDR3 DNA sequence: TGTGCCAGTAGTATCCCGGGGACTAGCTCCTACGAGCAGTACTTC. Encoded protein: CASSIPGTSSYEQYF. The rearrangement links TRBV19 to TRBJ2-7; TRBD2 agrees at 8 bases. Germline V lookup: CDR1 LNHDA, CDR2 SQIVND (reference sequence). Trimming cost V 3 bases and J 0 bases; bases outside gene matches: 4. The CDR3 length is 15 residues.

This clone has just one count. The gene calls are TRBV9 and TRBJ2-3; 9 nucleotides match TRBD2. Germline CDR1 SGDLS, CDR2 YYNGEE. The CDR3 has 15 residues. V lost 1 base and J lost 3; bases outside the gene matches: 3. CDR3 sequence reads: CASSVIAGATDTQYF. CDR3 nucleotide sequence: TGTGCCAGCAGCGTAATAGCGGGGGCGACAGATACGCAGTATTTT.

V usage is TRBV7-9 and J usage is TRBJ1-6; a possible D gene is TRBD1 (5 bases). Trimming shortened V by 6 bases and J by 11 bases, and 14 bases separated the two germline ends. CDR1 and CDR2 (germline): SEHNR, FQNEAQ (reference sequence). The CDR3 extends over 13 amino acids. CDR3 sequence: CASSHPGGPPLHF. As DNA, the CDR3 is TGTGCCAGCAGTCACCCGGGGGGTCCACCCCTCCACTTT.

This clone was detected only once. CDR3: CASSLGQGGQPQHF. CDR3 in DNA: TGCGCCAGCAGCCTAGGACAGGGGGGGCAGCCCCAGCATTTT. The chain uses TRBV4-1 and TRBJ1-5; 10 bases match TRBD1. The V segment lost 4 bases and the J segment 7 bases; nucleotides outside the gene matches: 4. CDR3 length equals 14 residues. Per germline, CDR1 MGHRA and CDR2 YSYEKL.

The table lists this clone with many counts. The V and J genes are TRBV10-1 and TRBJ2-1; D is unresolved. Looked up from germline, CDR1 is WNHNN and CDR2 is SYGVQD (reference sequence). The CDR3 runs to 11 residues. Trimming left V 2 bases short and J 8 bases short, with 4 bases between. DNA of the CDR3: TGCGCCAGCAGTGAGGGGCATGAGCAGTTCTTC. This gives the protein CASSEGHEQFF.

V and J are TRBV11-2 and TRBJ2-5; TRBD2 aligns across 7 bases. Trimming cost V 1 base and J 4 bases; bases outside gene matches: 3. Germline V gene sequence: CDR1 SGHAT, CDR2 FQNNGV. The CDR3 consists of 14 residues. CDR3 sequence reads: CASSLAGGRETQYF. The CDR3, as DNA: TGTGCCAGCAGCTTAGCGGGGGGTAGAGAGACCCAGTACTTC.

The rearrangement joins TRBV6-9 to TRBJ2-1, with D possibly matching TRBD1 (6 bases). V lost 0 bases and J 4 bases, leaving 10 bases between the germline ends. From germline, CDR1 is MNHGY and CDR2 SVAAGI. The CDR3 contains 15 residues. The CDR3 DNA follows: TGTGCCAGCAGTTATTCACAGGGAACTTACAATGAGCAGTTCTTC. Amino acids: CASSYSQGTYNEQFF.

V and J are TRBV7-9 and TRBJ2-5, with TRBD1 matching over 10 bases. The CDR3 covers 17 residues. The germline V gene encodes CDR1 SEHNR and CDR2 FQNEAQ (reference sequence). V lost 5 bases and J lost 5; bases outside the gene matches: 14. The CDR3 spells CASSDRDRGIIEETQYF. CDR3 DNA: TGTGCCAGCAGCGACCGGGACAGGGGAATAATCGAGGAGACCCAGTACTTC. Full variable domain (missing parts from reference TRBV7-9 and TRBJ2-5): DTGVSQNPRHKITKRGQNVTFRCDPISEHNRLYWYRQTLGQGPEFLTYFQNEAQLEKSRLLSDRFSAERPKGSFSTLEIQRTEQGDSAMYLCASSDRDRGIIEETQYFGPGTRLLVL.

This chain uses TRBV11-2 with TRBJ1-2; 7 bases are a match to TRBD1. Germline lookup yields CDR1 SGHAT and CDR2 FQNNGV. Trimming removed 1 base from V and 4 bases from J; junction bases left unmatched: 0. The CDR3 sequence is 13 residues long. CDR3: CASSLAGGYGYTF. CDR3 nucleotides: TGTGCCAGCAGCTTAGCAGGGGGCTATGGCTACACCTTC.

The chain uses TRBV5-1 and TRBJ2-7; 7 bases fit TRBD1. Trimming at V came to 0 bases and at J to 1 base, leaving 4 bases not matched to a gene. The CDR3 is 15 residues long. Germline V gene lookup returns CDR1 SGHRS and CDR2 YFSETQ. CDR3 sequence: CASSLDGDRSYEQYF. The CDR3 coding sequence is TGCGCCAGCAGCTTGGATGGGGACAGATCCTACGAGCAGTACTTC.

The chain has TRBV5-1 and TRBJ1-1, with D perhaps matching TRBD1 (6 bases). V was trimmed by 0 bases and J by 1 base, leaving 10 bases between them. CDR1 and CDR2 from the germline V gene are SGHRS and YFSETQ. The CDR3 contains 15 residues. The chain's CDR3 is CASSLGIRGNTEAFF. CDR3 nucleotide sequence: TGCGCCAGCAGCTTGGGGATCAGGGGGAACACTGAAGCTTTCTTT.

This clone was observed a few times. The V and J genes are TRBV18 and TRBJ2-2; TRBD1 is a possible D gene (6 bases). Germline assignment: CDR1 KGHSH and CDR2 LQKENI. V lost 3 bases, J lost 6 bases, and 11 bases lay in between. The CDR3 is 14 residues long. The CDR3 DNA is TGTGCCAGCTCACCCTTACAGGGTTCCGGGGAGCTGTTTTTT. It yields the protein CASSPLQGSGELFF.

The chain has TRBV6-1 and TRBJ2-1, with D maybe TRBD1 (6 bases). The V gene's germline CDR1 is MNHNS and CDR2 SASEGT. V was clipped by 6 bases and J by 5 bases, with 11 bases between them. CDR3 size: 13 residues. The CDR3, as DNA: TGTGCCAGCAGGGACAGTCAGAACAATGAGCAGTTCTTC. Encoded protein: CASRDSQNNEQFF.

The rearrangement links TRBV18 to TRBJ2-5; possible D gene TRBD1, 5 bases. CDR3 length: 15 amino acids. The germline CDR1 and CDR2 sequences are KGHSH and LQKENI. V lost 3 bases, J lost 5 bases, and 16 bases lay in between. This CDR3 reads CASSPLGYRQETQYF. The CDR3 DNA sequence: TGTGCCAGCTCACCCCTGGGGTACAGGCAGGAGACCCAGTACTTC. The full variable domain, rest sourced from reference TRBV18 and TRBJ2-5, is NAGVMQNPRHLVRRRGQEARLRCSPMKGHSHVYWYRQLPEEGLKFMVYLQKENIIDESGMPKERFSAEFPKEGPSILRIQQVVRGDSAAYFCASSPLGYRQETQYFGPGTRLLVL.